A single sample is the source of the 27 T cell receptor beta chains below, sequenced in a study of OX40 agonist ivuxolimab in advanced cancers. Clones were sequenced by immunoSEQ multiplex PCR, and TCRdb holds only the in-frame ones, with some missing. The data show about 110,000 clones, 75% to 95% seen once. The starting material was CD4+ or CD8+ T cells sorted from blood, obtained in a trial of the OX40 agonist ivuxolimab. These receptors came from an adult with an advanced solid tumor such as melanoma, head and neck, liver or kidney cancer.

This chain uses TRBV7-3 with TRBJ2-1, with 8 bases that match TRBD1. The trim removed 4 bases at V and 10 bases at J, leaving 6 bases unmatched. There are 13 residues in the CDR3. Germline CDR1 is SGHTA and CDR2 is FQGTGA. CDR3 sequence: CASSSRGRSEQFF. CDR3 DNA: TGTGCCAGCAGCTCCAGGGGGCGATCAGAGCAGTTCTTC.

The V gene is TRBV11-3, the J gene TRBJ2-7, with 8 positions matching TRBD1. Trimming took 5 bases from V and 4 from J; bases not matched to a gene: 10. CDR3 size: 15 residues. CDR1 and CDR2 (germline): SGHNT, YENEEA. The CDR3 loop reads CASSTGADRDYEQYF. CDR3 coding DNA: TGTGCCAGCAGCACGGGGGCGGACAGGGATTACGAGCAGTACTTC. The full variable domain, with the rest looked up from reference TRBV11-3 and TRBJ2-7, is EAGVVQSPRYKIIEKKQPVAFWCNPISGHNTLYWYLQNLGQGPELLIRYENEEAVDDSQLPKDRFSAERLKGVDSTLKIQPAELGDSAVYLCASSTGADRDYEQYFGPGTRLTVT.

V and J are TRBV5-4 and TRBJ2-1; the D is unclear. Germline V gene lookup returns CDR1 SGHNT and CDR2 YYREEE (reference sequence). V shed 0 bases and J shed 5 bases, with 12 bases lying between them. The CDR3 covers 15 residues. In nucleotides, the CDR3 is TGTGCCAGCAGCTTGGGGCCGGCCTCACACAATGAGCAGTTCTTC. This encodes CASSLGPASHNEQFF. Variable domain in full (rest from reference TRBV5-4 and TRBJ2-1): ETGVTQSPTHLIKTRGQQVTLRCSSQSGHNTVSWYQQALGQGPQFIFQYYREEENGRGNFPPRFSGLQFPNYSSELNVNALELDDSALYLCASSLGPASHNEQFFGPGTRLTVL.

The rearrangement joins TRBV5-8 to TRBJ2-1, with 8 bases lining up with TRBD1. V dropped 0 bases and J dropped 8; count of bases not matched to a gene: 7. Looked up from germline, CDR1 is SGHTS and CDR2 is YDEGEE. This CDR3 has 15 amino acids. The CDR3 sequence: CASSLVRGRIDEQFF. CDR3 DNA: TGTGCCAGCAGCTTGGTCAGGGGGCGCATAGATGAGCAGTTCTTC.

The chain is built from TRBV29-1 and TRBJ2-7, with TRBD1 matching over 7 bases. Germline V gene sequence: CDR1 SQVTM, CDR2 ANQGSEA. V lost 6 bases, J lost 4 bases, and 9 bases stayed unmatched. The CDR3 runs to 13 residues. The CDR3 DNA reads as TGCAGCGTGGTGGGGACAGTACTTTACGAGCAGTACTTC. This encodes CSVVGTVLYEQYF.

The J gene is TRBJ1-6, the V gene TRBV6-1, with unresolved D. Trimming stripped 6 bases from V and 14 bases from J, with 17 bases between. Per germline, CDR1 MNHNS and CDR2 SASEGT. The CDR3 contains 13 residues. The CDR3 is CASRESAWGALHF. The CDR3 coding sequence is TGTGCCAGCAGGGAGTCTGCCTGGGGTGCCCTCCACTTT.

This rearrangement joins TRBV29-1 to TRBJ2-7; D is unresolved. Germline V gene sequence: CDR1 SQVTM, CDR2 ANQGSEA. The CDR3 is 11 residues long. Between the trimmed V and J ends, which lost 4 bases and 5 bases, there was a span of 9 bases. CDR3 nucleotide sequence: TGCAGCGTTGGGATGGGTCACGAGCAGTACTTC. This codes for CSVGMGHEQYF.

This clone showed up just once. The V call is TRBV4-1, the J call TRBJ2-2, with D tentatively TRBD2 (5 bases). The CDR3 has 15 amino acids. CDR1 is MGHRA, CDR2 YSYEKL, per germline. Trimming took off 0 bases at V and 4 bases at J, with 9 bases between the two ends. This CDR3 is CASSQEEGGTGELFF. In DNA form, the CDR3 reads TGCGCCAGCAGCCAAGAAGAGGGTGGCACCGGGGAGCTGTTTTTT.

The rearrangement uses TRBV5-5 and TRBJ1-2; D call uncertain. CDR1 is SGHKS, CDR2 YYEKEE, per germline (reference sequence). The germline V and J ends were trimmed by 0 bases and 2 bases, with 8 bases remaining between them. The CDR3 consists of 14 residues. In DNA, the CDR3 is TGTGCCAGCAGCTTGGGAGGCAGCAACTATGGCTACACCTTC. Translating it yields CASSLGGSNYGYTF.

Concerning this clone: Other nucleotide sequences in the sample specify the same CDR3. The rearrangement joins TRBV30 to TRBJ2-3; D is undetermined. The germline V gene has CDR1 GTSNPN and CDR2 SVGIG (reference sequence). V was cut by 0 bases and J by 6 bases, with 4 bases left in between. The CDR3 covers 11 residues. The CDR3 DNA sequence: TGTGCCTGGAGTGTAGGGGATACGCAGTATTTT. Protein: CAWSVGDTQYF.

The gene calls are TRBV5-1 and TRBJ2-4, with TRBD1 as a possible D gene (5 bases). CDR3 length: 14 amino acids. Germline CDR1 and CDR2: SGHRS and YFSETQ. V shed 1 base and J shed 5 bases, with 10 bases lying between them. The CDR3 nucleotides read TGCGCCAGCAGCTTGTCGGGCAGGGAAAACATTCAGTACTTC. It encodes CASSLSGRENIQYF.

The chain links TRBV29-1 to TRBJ2-2; D is uncertain. The CDR3 contains 12 residues. Deletions cut 7 bases from V and 4 bases from J, with 10 bases between. Germline V gives CDR1 SQVTM, CDR2 ANQGSEA. CDR3 in amino acids: CSARMITGELFF. The CDR3 DNA reads TGCAGCGCGCGAATGATCACCGGGGAGCTGTTTTTT.

The chain links TRBV6-1 to TRBJ1-4; no definite D call. The CDR3 has 14 residues. V lost 9 bases and J 7 bases, leaving 18 bases between the germline ends. Germline values: CDR1 MNHNS, CDR2 SASEGT. DNA for the CDR3: TGTGCCAGTAATTCGGACGGTTGGGGTGAAAAACTGTTTTTT. As protein: CASNSDGWGEKLFF.

The V gene is TRBV18, the J gene TRBJ1-1; TRBD1 agrees at 8 bases. The CDR3 runs 15 residues. Germline trimming cut 5 bases from V and 4 bases from J; bases unmatched to any gene: 9. Germline-derived CDR1 and CDR2 are KGHSH and LQKENI. In nucleotides, the CDR3 is TGTGCCAGCTCATCCCGACAGGGGAGGGTCACTGAAGCTTTCTTT. Translated: CASSSRQGRVTEAFF.

The J gene is TRBJ2-1, the V gene TRBV30; D might be TRBD2 (5 bases). The CDR3 contains 15 residues. Trimming took 2 bases from V and 0 from J, leaving 11 bases between them. Germline lookup yields CDR1 GTSNPN and CDR2 SVGIG (reference sequence). CDR3 nucleotides: TGTGCCTGGAGTAAAAACGCGGGCTCCTACAATGAGCAGTTCTTC. Translating it yields CAWSKNAGSYNEQFF. Complete variable domain (other parts from reference TRBV30 and TRBJ2-1): SQTIHQWPATLVQPVGSPLSLECTVEGTSNPNLYWYRQAAGRGLQLLFYSVGIGQISSEVPQNLSASRPQDRQFILSSKKLLLSDSGFYLCAWSKNAGSYNEQFFGPGTRLTVL.

The chain links TRBV25-1 to TRBJ1-4; TRBD1 matches at 7 bases. The CDR3 is 15 residues long. Losses at the gene ends were 3 bases for V and 7 bases for J; bases not matched to a gene: 8. Germline V gene lookup returns CDR1 MGHDK and CDR2 SYGVNS. The CDR3 loop is CASSDSTGAGEKLFF. CDR3 DNA: TGTGCCAGCAGTGACTCTACAGGGGCGGGTGAAAAACTGTTTTTT.

The chain combines TRBV5-1 with TRBJ2-7; 8 bases are a match to TRBD1. The V segment lost 1 base and the J segment 1 base; nucleotides outside the gene matches: 4. Germline assignment: CDR1 SGHRS and CDR2 YFSETQ. This CDR3 has 15 amino acids. DNA for the CDR3: TGCGCCAGCAGCTTGAGGACAGGGCCGTCCTACGAGCAGTACTTC. Encoded protein: CASSLRTGPSYEQYF.

This clone was counted a single time. This chain's CDR3 is CASTADTSTDTQYF. DNA of the CDR3: TGTGCCAGCACGGCAGACACTAGCACAGATACGCAGTATTTT. This chain connects TRBV9 to TRBJ2-3; D ambiguous. V was trimmed by 6 bases and J by 0 bases, leaving 11 bases between them. The CDR3 totals 14 residues. Germline CDR1 SGDLS, CDR2 YYNGEE.

This chain joins TRBV21-1 and TRBJ2-1. TRBV21-1 is an annotated pseudogene. This CDR3 comprises 14 residues. CDR3 region: CASTQDLLYNEQFF. The DNA of the CDR3 is TGTGCCAGCACCCAGGACCTACTTTACAATGAGCAGTTCTTC.

The rearrangement uses TRBV9 and TRBJ2-5, with 15 bases that match TRBD2. V was pared by 0 bases and J by 2 bases, with 5 bases of the junction left unmatched. CDR3 length: 18 amino acids. CDR1 is SGDLS and CDR2 is YYNGEE in the germline V gene. The CDR3 region is CASSVALGLAGGQETQYF. CDR3 nucleotide sequence: TGTGCCAGCAGCGTAGCCCTTGGACTAGCGGGAGGGCAAGAGACCCAGTACTTC.

CDR3 protein: CSVSLKNTGELFF. The CDR3 bases are TGCAGCGTTTCTCTCAAGAACACCGGGGAGCTGTTTTTT. The chain has TRBV29-1 and TRBJ2-2; D not resolved. Trimming removed 5 bases from V and 1 base from J, with 8 bases in between. Germline V gene lookup returns CDR1 SQVTM and CDR2 ANQGSEA. CDR3 length: 13 residues.

This chain uses TRBV30 with TRBJ2-3; tentatively, D is TRBD2 (6 bases). CDR1 GTSNPN and CDR2 SVGIG come from the germline V gene (reference sequence). The V and J ends lost 5 bases and 2 bases respectively, with 14 bases between them. The CDR3 has 14 amino acids. CDR3 region: CAWRDLKLTDTQYF. The DNA of the CDR3 is TGTGCCTGGCGGGACTTGAAGCTCACAGATACGCAGTATTTT.

CDR3: CASSLSRGRYEQYF. CDR3 sequence (DNA): TGTGCCAGCAGCTTAAGCAGGGGTCGTTACGAGCAGTACTTC. This chain links TRBV7-3 with TRBJ2-7; possible D gene TRBD1, 6 bases. V shed 1 base and J shed 4 bases, with 11 bases lying between them. CDR1 and CDR2 from the germline V gene are SGHTA and FQGTGA. The CDR3 contains 14 residues.

The gene calls are TRBV7-3 and TRBJ1-1, with D unresolved. CDR1 and CDR2 (germline): SGHTA, FQGTGA. This CDR3 spans 13 amino acids. Trimming cost V 5 bases and J 5 bases, with 12 bases left between them. CDR3 protein: CASSLERLTEAFF. The CDR3 region has the DNA TGTGCCAGCAGCCTCGAAAGACTAACTGAAGCTTTCTTT.

The rearrangement joins TRBV5-1 to TRBJ1-1; 9 nucleotides align to TRBD1. The CDR3 is 14 residues long. V lost 4 bases and J lost 7; bases outside the gene matches: 8. In germline, CDR1 is SGHRS, CDR2 YFSETQ. CDR3 DNA sequence: TGCGCCAGCAGCCCCGGGACAGGGCAAGGTGAAGCTTTCTTT. It yields the protein CASSPGTGQGEAFF.

The gene calls are TRBV5-1 and TRBJ1-1, with no clear D. Germline loops: CDR1 SGHRS, CDR2 YFSETQ. This CDR3 is 14 amino acids long. V was cut by 1 base and J by 1 base, with 8 bases left in between. The CDR3 spells CASSLRSGNTEAFF. CDR3 DNA sequence: TGCGCCAGCAGCTTGAGGTCAGGGAACACTGAAGCTTTCTTT. The complete variable domain, with remaining parts taken from reference TRBV5-1 and TRBJ1-1, reads KAGVTQTPRYLIKTRGQQVTLSCSPISGHRSVSWYQQTPGQGLQFLFEYFSETQRNKGNFPGRFSGRQFSNSRSEMNVSTLELGDSALYLCASSLRSGNTEAFFGQGTRLTVV.

The genes are TRBV19 and TRBJ2-1; D not resolved. CDR3 length: 12 residues. Germline V gives CDR1 LNHDA, CDR2 SQIVND (reference sequence). Trimming cost V 5 bases and J 9 bases, with 11 bases left between them. For the CDR3, the DNA is TGTGCCAGTAGTCTCACTGCCGGTGAGCAGTTCTTC. It encodes CASSLTAGEQFF.